Shown below are 23 T cell receptor beta chains from a single sample sequenced in a study of cytomegalovirus exposure and HLA in healthy donors. The study ran its PCR with 60 Vbeta and 13 Jbeta primers. Sequenced by immunoSEQ multiplex PCR; TCRdb stores in-frame clones only, minus some. The table includes about 140,000 clones, around 65% detected once. The sequenced material came from PBMCs. These receptor sequences come from a woman aged 60-70 years in good health and CMV-seronegative.

This rearrangement joins TRBV28 to TRBJ2-5; 11 bases map to TRBD1. This CDR3 comprises 15 residues. CDR1 and CDR2 from the germline V gene are MDHEN and SYDVKM. V dropped 5 bases and J dropped 5; count of bases not matched to a gene: 7. CDR3 protein: CASSEGTGGRETQYF. The CDR3 DNA reads as TGTGCCAGCAGTGAAGGGACAGGGGGACGGGAGACCCAGTACTTC.

This clone was detected only a few times. The V gene is TRBV7-2, the J gene TRBJ2-1; 8 bases align to TRBD2. CDR3 length: 15 amino acids. The J segment lost 6 bases and the V segment lost 5 bases, leaving 9 bases of the junction unmatched. Germline values: CDR1 SGHTA, CDR2 FQGNSA. The CDR3 sequence is CASSGAGTRFNEQFF. The CDR3 region has the DNA TGTGCCAGCAGCGGGGCGGGGACTAGATTCAATGAGCAGTTCTTC.

The V gene is TRBV6-5, the J gene TRBJ1-1, with 7 nucleotides matching TRBD1. The CDR3 contains 14 residues. Germline assignment: CDR1 MNHEY and CDR2 SVGAGI. V lost 2 bases to trimming and J lost 4 bases; unmatched junction nucleotides: 4. As DNA, the CDR3 is TGTGCCAGCAGTTACGACAGGGTGGGCACTGAAGCTTTCTTT. Encoded protein: CASSYDRVGTEAFF.

This clone was picked up one time. The rearrangement uses TRBV28 and TRBJ2-7, with TRBD2 as a possible D gene (5 bases). Trimming pared 2 bases from V and 1 base from J, leaving 12 bases between. Germline V gene data show CDR1 as MDHEN and CDR2 as SYDVKM. The length of the CDR3 is 15 residues. The CDR3 DNA reads as TGTGCCAGCAGTTTACGAGGACTGGGGTCCTACGAGCAGTACTTC. Its protein is CASSLRGLGSYEQYF.

The V and J genes are TRBV6-5 and TRBJ2-3; 9 positions agree with TRBD2. This CDR3 is built from 15 residues. CDR1 is MNHEY, CDR2 SVGAGI, per germline. The junction had 2 bases not matched to a gene; V was cut back by 2 bases and J by 2 bases. The CDR3 is CASSYGGLATDTQYF. The CDR3 region has the DNA TGTGCCAGCAGTTACGGGGGACTAGCCACAGATACGCAGTATTTT.

This clone was counted a few times. The CDR3, as DNA: TGTGCCAGTAGGAGGACCGAGGGAAGCACTGAAGCTTTCTTT. It codes for CASRRTEGSTEAFF. This sequence joins TRBV19 and TRBJ1-1; D is unclear. V was cut by 6 bases and J by 4 bases, with 15 bases left in between. CDR1 and CDR2 (germline): LNHDA, SQIVND (reference sequence). CDR3 size: 14 residues.

The CDR3, as DNA: TGTGCCAGTAGACACGGGAGCCGGAATGAGCAGTTCTTC. Translation gives CASRHGSRNEQFF. The gene calls are TRBV19 and TRBJ2-1, with D possibly being TRBD2 (6 bases). Germline V lookup: CDR1 LNHDA, CDR2 SQIVND (reference sequence). V gave up 6 bases and J gave up 7 bases, with 13 bases separating them. The CDR3 is 13 amino acids.

The chain recombines TRBV9 with TRBJ1-2, with a weak D call TRBD1 (5 bases). Germline V lookup: CDR1 SGDLS, CDR2 YYNGEE. Trimming took 0 bases from V and 7 from J, leaving 16 bases between them. This CDR3 has 15 amino acids. CDR3 protein: CASSVGQLPSRGYTF. The CDR3, as DNA: TGTGCCAGCAGCGTAGGACAGCTCCCGTCCCGTGGCTACACCTTC.

J is TRBJ2-7 and V is TRBV29-1; 8 nucleotides match TRBD1. Trimming removed 7 bases from V and 1 base from J; junction bases left unmatched: 9. CDR1 and CDR2 from the germline V gene are SQVTM and ANQGSEA. The CDR3 is made up of 14 amino acids. The DNA of the CDR3 is TGCAGCGCCTCCCGACAGGGGTTATCCTACGAGCAGTACTTC. This codes for CSASRQGLSYEQYF.

In this sample, this clone turned up once. The chain employs TRBV27 and TRBJ1-2; possibly TRBD1 for D (5 bases). V gave up 5 bases and J gave up 2 bases, with 9 bases separating them. This CDR3 has 13 amino acids. Germline-derived CDR1 and CDR2 are MNHEY and SMNVEV (reference sequence). The CDR3 sequence: CASSPGANYGYTF. CDR3 DNA: TGTGCCAGCAGTCCTGGGGCAAACTATGGCTACACCTTC.

This chain joins TRBV11-2 and TRBJ2-7, with 11 bases lining up with TRBD2. Trimming took 1 base from V and 6 from J; bases not matched to a gene: 5. Germline V CDR1 and CDR2: SGHAT, FQNNGV. The CDR3 extends over 15 amino acids. CDR3 residues: CASSLVGLAGGEQYF. The CDR3 DNA follows: TGTGCCAGCAGCTTAGTTGGTCTAGCGGGAGGCGAGCAGTACTTC.

J is TRBJ1-5 and V is TRBV10-3; 9 positions match TRBD1. With 4 bases clipped from V and 4 bases from J, the junction kept 2 bases outside the gene matches. The CDR3 is 14 amino acids. Germline CDR1 and CDR2: ENHRY and SYGVKD. The CDR3 DNA follows: TGTGCCATCAGTGCCGGGACAGGGAATCAGCCCCAGCATTTT. The encoded protein is CAISAGTGNQPQHF.

This chain links TRBV5-1 with TRBJ2-2; the D gene is possibly TRBD2 (6 bases). CDR1 is SGHRS, CDR2 YFSETQ, per germline. This CDR3 comprises 17 residues. V lost 0 bases, J lost 0 bases, and 12 bases lay in between. Written as DNA, the CDR3 is TGCGCCAGCAGCTTGGGTTTCGGGACTCCGAACACCGGGGAGCTGTTTTTT. This codes for CASSLGFGTPNTGELFF.

V is TRBV18 and J is TRBJ2-7, with TRBD1 identical over 11 bases. Germline CDR1 is KGHSH and CDR2 is LQKENI. This CDR3 region has 13 residues. The trim removed 3 bases at V and 9 bases at J, leaving 4 bases unmatched. CDR3 protein: CASSPGQGEGQYF. DNA of the CDR3: TGTGCCAGCTCACCGGGACAGGGGGAAGGGCAGTACTTC.

In its sample, this clone was seen a few times. The chain links TRBV5-1 to TRBJ2-7, with D maybe TRBD1 (7 bases). This CDR3 region has 14 residues. The ends were cut back, 7 bases at V and 1 base at J, with 15 bases in the middle. CDR1 and CDR2 (germline): SGHRS, YFSETQ. In DNA, the CDR3 is TGCGCCAGCGCGGAGCAGGGGGGTTCCTACGAGCAGTACTTC. It is translated as CASAEQGGSYEQYF. The full variable domain, completed using reference TRBV5-1 and TRBJ2-7, is KAGVTQTPRYLIKTRGQQVTLSCSPISGHRSVSWYQQTPGQGLQFLFEYFSETQRNKGNFPGRFSGRQFSNSRSEMNVSTLELGDSALYLCASAEQGGSYEQYFGPGTRLTVT.

This chain connects TRBV7-2 to TRBJ2-3; 7 bases agree with TRBD1. There are 14 residues in the CDR3. V gave up 4 bases and J gave up 4 bases; unmatched junction bases: 5. CDR1 and CDR2 (germline): SGHTA, FQGNSA. The CDR3: CASSSDRVPDTQYF. The CDR3 coding sequence is TGTGCCAGCAGCTCCGACAGGGTGCCAGATACGCAGTATTTT.

The chain carries TRBV19 and TRBJ2-5; 7 nucleotides agree with TRBD2. Germline CDR1 is LNHDA and CDR2 is SQIVND (reference sequence). V was clipped by 6 bases and J by 7 bases; unmatched bases: 14. The length of the CDR3 is 15 residues. Here the CDR3 reads CASSISGTAGVTQYF. CDR3 bases: TGTGCCAGTAGCATCTCGGGCACCGCGGGGGTGACCCAGTACTTC. Filled out from reference TRBV19 and TRBJ2-5, the complete variable domain reads DGGITQSPKYLFRKEGQNVTLSCEQNLNHDAMYWYRQDPGQGLRLIYYSQIVNDFQKGDIAEGYSVSREKKESFPLTVTSAQKNPTAFYLCASSISGTAGVTQYFGPGTRLLVL.

The chain uses TRBV9 and TRBJ2-2; 7 positions agree with TRBD1. Germline V gives CDR1 SGDLS, CDR2 YYNGEE. There are 13 residues in the CDR3. Trimming removed 4 bases from V and 7 bases from J; junction bases left unmatched: 4. The DNA of the CDR3 is TGTGCCAGCAGCTTAACAGGGGACGGGGAGCTGTTTTTT. Its translation is CASSLTGDGELFF.

This clone has a handful of counts. The V and J genes are TRBV5-4 and TRBJ1-3; maybe TRBD1 (6 bases). The CDR3 is made up of 16 amino acids. V shed 4 bases and J shed 0 bases, with 14 bases lying between them. Germline lookup yields CDR1 SGHNT and CDR2 YYREEE (reference sequence). The CDR3 here is CASSTGQFFSGNTIYF. In nucleotides, the CDR3 is TGTGCCAGCAGCACAGGACAGTTTTTCTCTGGAAACACCATATATTTT.

This clone was detected only a few times. This chain joins TRBV9 and TRBJ2-1; D remains unclear. CDR1 is SGDLS, CDR2 YYNGEE, per germline. Between the trimmed V and J ends, which lost 0 bases and 2 bases, there was a span of 6 bases. This CDR3 spans 14 amino acids. The CDR3 DNA follows: TGTGCCAGCAGCGTAGGGCCAACCTACAATGAGCAGTTCTTC. Translated, it gives CASSVGPTYNEQFF. The variable domain in full, with the rest retrieved from reference TRBV9 and TRBJ2-1, is DSGVTQTPKHLITATGQRVTLRCSPRSGDLSVYWYQQSLDQGLQFLIQYYNGEERAKGNILERFSAQQFPDLHSELNLSSLELGDSALYFCASSVGPTYNEQFFGPGTRLTVL.

V gene TRBV18 combines with J gene TRBJ2-3, with D perhaps matching TRBD1 (7 bases). The germline V gene has CDR1 KGHSH and CDR2 LQKENI. V was trimmed by 4 bases and J by 2 bases, leaving 16 bases between them. The CDR3 runs to 16 residues. CDR3 sequence reads: CASSREEGANTDTQYF. DNA for the CDR3: TGTGCCAGCTCACGAGAGGAGGGGGCCAACACAGATACGCAGTATTTT.

The rearrangement uses TRBV2 and TRBJ2-3; TRBD1 might be the D (5 bases). Germline CDR1 is SNHLY and CDR2 is FYNNEI. The CDR3 covers 14 residues. Trimming removed 5 bases from V and 4 bases from J, with 13 bases in between. Here the CDR3 reads CASSRQLHSDTQYF. The CDR3 bases are TGTGCCAGCAGTCGACAGTTACACTCAGATACGCAGTATTTT.

The rearrangement joins TRBV9 to TRBJ2-1; possibly TRBD2 for D (5 bases). The germline V gene encodes CDR1 SGDLS and CDR2 YYNGEE. The length of the CDR3 is 13 residues. V was trimmed by 0 bases and J by 9 bases, leaving 10 bases between them. The CDR3 bases are TGTGCCAGCAGCGTAGCAACTAGAGGTGAGCAGTTCTTC. As protein: CASSVATRGEQFF.